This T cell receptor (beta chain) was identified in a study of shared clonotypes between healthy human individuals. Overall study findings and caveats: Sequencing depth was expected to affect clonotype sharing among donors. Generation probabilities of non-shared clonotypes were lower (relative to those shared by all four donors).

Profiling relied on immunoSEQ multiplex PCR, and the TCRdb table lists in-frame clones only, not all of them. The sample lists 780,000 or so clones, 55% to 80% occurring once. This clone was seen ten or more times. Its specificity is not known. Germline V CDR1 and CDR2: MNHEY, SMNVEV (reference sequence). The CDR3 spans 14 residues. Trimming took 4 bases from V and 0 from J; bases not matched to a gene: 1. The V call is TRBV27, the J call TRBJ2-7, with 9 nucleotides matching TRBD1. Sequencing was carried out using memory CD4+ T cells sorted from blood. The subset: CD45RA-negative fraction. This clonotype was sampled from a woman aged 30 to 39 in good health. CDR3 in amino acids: CASSWDRASYEQYF. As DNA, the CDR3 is TGTGCCAGCAGTTGGGACAGGGCCTCCTACGAGCAGTACTTC.